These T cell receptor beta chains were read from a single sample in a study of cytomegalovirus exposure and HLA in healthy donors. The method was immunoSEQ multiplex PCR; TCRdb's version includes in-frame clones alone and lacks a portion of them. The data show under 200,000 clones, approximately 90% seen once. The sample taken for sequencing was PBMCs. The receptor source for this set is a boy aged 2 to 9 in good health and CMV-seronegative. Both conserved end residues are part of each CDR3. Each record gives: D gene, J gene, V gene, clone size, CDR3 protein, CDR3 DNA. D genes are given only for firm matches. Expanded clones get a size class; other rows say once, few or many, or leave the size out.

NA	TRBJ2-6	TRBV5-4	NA	CASSWWGGSGANVLTF	TGTGCCAGCAGCTGGTGGGGGGGCTCAGGGGCCAACGTCCTGACTTTC
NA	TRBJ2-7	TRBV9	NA	CASSVDDSGPYEQYF	TGTGCCAGCAGCGTAGATGATAGCGGACCCTACGAGCAGTACTTC
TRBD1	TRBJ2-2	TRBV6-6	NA	CASSPRFGTGTGELFF	TGTGCCAGCAGTCCCCGCTTCGGGACAGGGACCGGGGAGCTGTTTTTT
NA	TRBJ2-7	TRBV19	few	CASSMGAPPGEQYF	TGTGCCAGTAGTATGGGGGCCCCCCCGGGAGAGCAGTACTTC
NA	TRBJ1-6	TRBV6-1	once	CASSENSFAFRSYNSPLHF	TGTGCCAGCAGTGAAAATAGTTTTGCGTTCCGCTCCTATAATTCACCCCTCCACTTT
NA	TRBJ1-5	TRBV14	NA	CASSLGGAQPQHF	TGTGCCAGCAGCCTGGGAGGAGCTCAGCCCCAGCATTTT
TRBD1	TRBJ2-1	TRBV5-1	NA	CASLSGTGGFEQFF	TGCGCCAGCCTATCCGGGACAGGGGGTTTTGAGCAGTTCTTC
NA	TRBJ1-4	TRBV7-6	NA	CASSLDPSRYPSNVFF	TGTGCCAGCAGCTTAGATCCATCGCGGTATCCCTCGAATGTGTTTTTT
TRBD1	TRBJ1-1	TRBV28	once	CASHLQGTEAFF	TGTGCCAGCCACCTACAGGGGACCGAAGCTTTCTTT
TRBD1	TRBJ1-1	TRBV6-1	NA	CASSETLQGTAFF	TGTGCCAGCAGTGAGACTTTACAGGGGACGGCTTTCTTT
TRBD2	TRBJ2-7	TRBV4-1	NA	CASSPPLRGGAEQYF	TGCGCCAGCAGCCCCCCTTTGCGGGGGGGCGCCGAGCAGTACTTC
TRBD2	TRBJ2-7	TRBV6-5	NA	CASSYGAGNEQYF	TGTGCCAGCAGTTACGGAGCGGGGAACGAGCAGTACTTC
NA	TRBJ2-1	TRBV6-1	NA	CASSMDRSYNEQFF	TGTGCCAGCAGTATGGACAGATCCTACAATGAGCAGTTCTTC
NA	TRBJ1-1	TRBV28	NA	CASSFWGQDTEAFF	TGTGCCAGCAGCTTTTGGGGGCAAGACACTGAAGCTTTCTTT
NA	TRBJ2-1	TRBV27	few	CATLPAGGFNEQFF	TGTGCCACCCTCCCGGCGGGCGGATTCAATGAGCAGTTCTTC
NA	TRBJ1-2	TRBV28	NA	CASSLSGTLYGYTF	TGTGCCAGCAGTTTGTCAGGGACTCTCTATGGCTACACCTTC
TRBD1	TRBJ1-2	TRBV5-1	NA	CASSFGTGENGYTF	TGCGCCAGCAGCTTCGGGACAGGGGAGAATGGCTACACCTTC
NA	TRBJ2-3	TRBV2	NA	CARSGTSTDTQYF	TGTGCCCGCTCCGGGACTAGCACAGATACGCAGTATTTT
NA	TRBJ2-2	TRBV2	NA	CASTRDRIGNTGELFF	TGTGCCAGCACCCGTGACAGGATCGGGAACACCGGGGAGCTGTTTTTT
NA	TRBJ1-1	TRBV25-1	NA	CASSGLGGRTEAFF	TGTGCCAGCAGTGGCCTGGGGGGGAGGACTGAAGCTTTCTTT
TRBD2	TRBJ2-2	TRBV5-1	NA	CASSFTTSGGGGELFF	TGCGCCAGCAGTTTTACTACTAGCGGGGGCGGCGGGGAGCTGTTTTTT
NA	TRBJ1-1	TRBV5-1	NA	CASSQRVGGADTEAFF	TGCGCCAGCAGCCAAAGGGTGGGGGGTGCGGACACTGAAGCTTTCTTT
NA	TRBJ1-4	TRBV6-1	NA	CASKRSIGTNEKLFF	TGTGCCAGCAAGAGATCCATTGGAACTAATGAAAAACTGTTTTTT
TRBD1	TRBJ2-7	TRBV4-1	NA	CASSQQQGTGNHEQYF	TGCGCCAGCAGCCAACAGCAGGGGACAGGGAACCACGAGCAGTACTTC
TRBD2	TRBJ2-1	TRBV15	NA	CATSTSGSSYNEQFF	TGTGCCACCAGCACGAGCGGGAGCTCCTACAATGAGCAGTTCTTC
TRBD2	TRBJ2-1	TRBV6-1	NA	CASRELLLAMEQFF	TGTGCCAGCAGAGAACTTCTACTAGCGATGGAGCAGTTCTTC
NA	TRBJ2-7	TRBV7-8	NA	CASSLGLQGYEQYF	TGTGCCAGCAGCTTAGGCCTACAGGGTTACGAGCAGTACTTC
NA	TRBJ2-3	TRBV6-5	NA	CASTRRRGSTDTQYF	TGTGCCAGCACCCGGCGGCGGGGTAGCACAGATACGCAGTATTTT
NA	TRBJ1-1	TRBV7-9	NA	CASSPGHWNTEAFF	TGTGCCAGCAGCCCCGGACACTGGAACACTGAAGCTTTCTTT
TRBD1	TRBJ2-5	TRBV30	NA	CAWSEQILRGETQYF	TGTGCCTGGAGTGAGCAGATTCTCAGGGGGGAGACCCAGTACTTC
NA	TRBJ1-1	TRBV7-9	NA	CSSSLSFERQYF	TGTTCCAGCAGCTTAAGTTTTGAGCGGCAGTACTTT
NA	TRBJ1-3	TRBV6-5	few	CASSLSGVGNTIYF	TGTGCCAGCAGTCTCTCCGGGGTGGGAAACACCATATATTTT
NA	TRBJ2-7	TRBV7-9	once	CASSLAWRVPTYEQYF	TGTGCCAGCAGCTTAGCTTGGCGGGTACCTACCTACGAGCAGTACTTC
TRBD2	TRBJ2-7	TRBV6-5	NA	CASMTTSGGYEQYF	TGTGCCAGCATGACGACTAGCGGGGGCTACGAGCAGTACTTC
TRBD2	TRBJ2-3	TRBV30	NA	CAFTQTSGTDTQYF	TGTGCCTTTACACAAACTAGCGGCACAGATACGCAGTATTTT
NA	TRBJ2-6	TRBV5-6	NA	CASSLSPGQRFSGANVLTF	TGTGCCAGCAGCTTGTCCCCGGGACAACGATTCTCTGGGGCCAACGTCCTGACTTTC
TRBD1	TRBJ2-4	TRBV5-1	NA	CASSSLTGGLAKNIQYF	TGCGCCAGCAGCTCCTTAACAGGGGGCTTAGCCAAAAACATTCAGTACTTC
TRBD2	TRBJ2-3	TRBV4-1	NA	CASSEPGTSPTDTQYF	TGCGCCAGCAGCGAACCCGGGACTAGCCCCACAGATACGCAGTATTTT
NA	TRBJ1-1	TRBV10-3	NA	CAVSGDTNTEAFF	TGTGCCGTATCGGGAGACACGAACACTGAAGCTTTCTTT
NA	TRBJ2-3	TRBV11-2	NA	CASSVSGETQYF	TGTGCCAGCAGCGTTAGCGGTGAGACGCAGTATTTT
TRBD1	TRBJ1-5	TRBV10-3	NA	CAISAMGTGGNQPQHF	TGTGCCATCAGTGCGATGGGGACAGGGGGAAATCAGCCCCAGCATTTT
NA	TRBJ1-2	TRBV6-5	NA	CASSYSSNYGYTF	TGTGCCAGCAGTTACTCCAGTAACTATGGCTACACCTTC